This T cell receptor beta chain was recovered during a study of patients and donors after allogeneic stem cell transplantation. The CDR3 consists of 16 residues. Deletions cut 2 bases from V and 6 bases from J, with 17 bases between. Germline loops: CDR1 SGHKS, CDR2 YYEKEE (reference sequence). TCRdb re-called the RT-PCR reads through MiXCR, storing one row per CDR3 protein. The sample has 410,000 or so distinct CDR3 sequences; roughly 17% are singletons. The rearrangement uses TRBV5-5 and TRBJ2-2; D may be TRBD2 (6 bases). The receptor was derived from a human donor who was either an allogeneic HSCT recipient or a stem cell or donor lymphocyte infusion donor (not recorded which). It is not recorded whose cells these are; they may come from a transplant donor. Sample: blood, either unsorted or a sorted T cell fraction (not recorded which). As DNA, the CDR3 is TGTGCCAGCAGCTTTCCGGCGGGAACTGGCCCCGGGGAGCTGTTTTTT. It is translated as CASSFPAGTGPGELFF.